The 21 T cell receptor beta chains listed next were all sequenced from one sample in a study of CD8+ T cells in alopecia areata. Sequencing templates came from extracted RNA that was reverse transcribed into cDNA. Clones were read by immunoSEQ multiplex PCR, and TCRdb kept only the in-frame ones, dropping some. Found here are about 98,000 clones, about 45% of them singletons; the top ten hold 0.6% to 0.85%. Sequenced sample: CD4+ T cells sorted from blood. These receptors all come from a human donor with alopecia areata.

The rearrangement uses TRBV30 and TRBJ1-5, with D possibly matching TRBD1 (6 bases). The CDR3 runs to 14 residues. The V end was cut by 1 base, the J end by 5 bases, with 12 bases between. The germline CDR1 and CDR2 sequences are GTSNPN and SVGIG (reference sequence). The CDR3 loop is CAWSEDRADQPQHF. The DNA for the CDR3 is TGTGCCTGGAGTGAGGACAGAGCAGATCAGCCCCAGCATTTT.

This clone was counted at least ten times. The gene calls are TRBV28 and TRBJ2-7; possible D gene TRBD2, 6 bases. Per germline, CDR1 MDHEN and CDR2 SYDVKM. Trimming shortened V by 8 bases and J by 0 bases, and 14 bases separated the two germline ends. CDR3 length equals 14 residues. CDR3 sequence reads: CASGVSGHSYEQYF. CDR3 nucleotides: TGTGCCAGCGGGGTTAGCGGACACTCCTACGAGCAGTACTTC.

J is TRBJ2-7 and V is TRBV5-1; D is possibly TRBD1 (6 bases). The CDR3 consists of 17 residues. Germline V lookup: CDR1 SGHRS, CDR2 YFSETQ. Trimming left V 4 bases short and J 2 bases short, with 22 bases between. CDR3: CASSPQGSSKGTYEQYF. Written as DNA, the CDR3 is TGCGCCAGCAGCCCCCAGGGGTCCAGCAAAGGGACCTACGAGCAGTACTTC.

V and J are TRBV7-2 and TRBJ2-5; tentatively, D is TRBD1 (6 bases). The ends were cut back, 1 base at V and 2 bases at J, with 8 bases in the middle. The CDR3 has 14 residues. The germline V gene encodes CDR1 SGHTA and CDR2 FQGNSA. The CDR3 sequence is CASSLGTAQETQYF. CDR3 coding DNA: TGTGCCAGCAGCTTAGGGACAGCACAAGAGACCCAGTACTTC.

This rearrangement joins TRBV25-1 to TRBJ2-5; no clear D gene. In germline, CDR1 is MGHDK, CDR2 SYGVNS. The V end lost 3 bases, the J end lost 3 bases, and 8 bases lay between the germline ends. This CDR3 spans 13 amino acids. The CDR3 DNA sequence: TGTGCCAGCAGTGAGGCGGTTGAAGAGACCCAGTACTTC. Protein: CASSEAVEETQYF.

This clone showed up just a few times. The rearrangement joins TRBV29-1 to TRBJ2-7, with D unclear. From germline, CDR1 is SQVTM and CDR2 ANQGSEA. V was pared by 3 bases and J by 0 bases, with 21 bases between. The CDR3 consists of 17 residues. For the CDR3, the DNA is TGCAGCGTTGAGAGGCGGAGTACCTACCTTAGCTCCTACGAGCAGTACTTC. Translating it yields CSVERRSTYLSSYEQYF.

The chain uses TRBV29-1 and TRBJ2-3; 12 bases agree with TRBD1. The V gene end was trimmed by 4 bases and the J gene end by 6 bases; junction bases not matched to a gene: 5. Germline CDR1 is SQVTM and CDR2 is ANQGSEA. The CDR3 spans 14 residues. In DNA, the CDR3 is TGCAGCGTTGGGGACAGGGGGCTCGGGGATACGCAGTATTTT. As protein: CSVGDRGLGDTQYF.

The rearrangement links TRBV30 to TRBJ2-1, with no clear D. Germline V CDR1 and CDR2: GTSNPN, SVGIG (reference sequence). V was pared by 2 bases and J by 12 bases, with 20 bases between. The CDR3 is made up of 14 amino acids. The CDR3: CAWSYSYGERVQFF. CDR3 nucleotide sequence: TGTGCCTGGAGTTATAGTTACGGAGAAAGAGTGCAGTTCTTC.

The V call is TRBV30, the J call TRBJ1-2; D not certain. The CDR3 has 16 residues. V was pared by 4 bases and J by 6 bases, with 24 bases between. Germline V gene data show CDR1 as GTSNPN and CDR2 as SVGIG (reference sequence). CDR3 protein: CAWTPLLGLQVNGYTF. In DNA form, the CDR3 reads TGTGCCTGGACTCCGCTCCTGGGCCTTCAAGTCAATGGCTACACCTTC.

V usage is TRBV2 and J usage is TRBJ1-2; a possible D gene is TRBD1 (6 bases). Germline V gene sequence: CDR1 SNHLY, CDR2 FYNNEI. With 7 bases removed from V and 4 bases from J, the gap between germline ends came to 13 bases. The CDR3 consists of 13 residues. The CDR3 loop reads CASTIQGTYGYTF. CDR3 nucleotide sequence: TGTGCCAGCACCATACAGGGAACCTATGGCTACACCTTC.

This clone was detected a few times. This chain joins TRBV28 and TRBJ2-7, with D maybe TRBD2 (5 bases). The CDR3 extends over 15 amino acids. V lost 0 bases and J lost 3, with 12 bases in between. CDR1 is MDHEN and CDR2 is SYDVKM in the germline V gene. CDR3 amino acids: CASSLWSSGDYEQYF. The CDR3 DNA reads TGTGCCAGCAGTTTATGGTCCAGCGGAGACTACGAGCAGTACTTC.

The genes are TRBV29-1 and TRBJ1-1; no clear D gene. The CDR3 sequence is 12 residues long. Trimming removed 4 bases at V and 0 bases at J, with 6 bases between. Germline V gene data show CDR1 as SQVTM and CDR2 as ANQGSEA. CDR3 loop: CSVGHMNTEAFF. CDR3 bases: TGCAGCGTTGGCCACATGAACACTGAAGCTTTCTTT.

DNA of the CDR3: TGCAGCGTTGATGAAGGGGGGGGCTATGGCTACACCTTC. Residues: CSVDEGGGYGYTF. The genes are TRBV29-1 and TRBJ1-2; the D gene is possibly TRBD1 (6 bases). Deletions cut 3 bases from V and 4 bases from J, with 12 bases between. This CDR3 comprises 13 residues. CDR1 and CDR2 from the germline V gene are SQVTM and ANQGSEA.

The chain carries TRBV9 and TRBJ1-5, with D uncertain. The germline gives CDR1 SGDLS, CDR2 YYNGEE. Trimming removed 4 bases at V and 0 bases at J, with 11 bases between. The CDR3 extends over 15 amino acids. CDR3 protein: CASSPGSNSNQPQHF. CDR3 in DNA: TGTGCCAGCAGCCCCGGCAGCAATAGCAATCAGCCCCAGCATTTT.

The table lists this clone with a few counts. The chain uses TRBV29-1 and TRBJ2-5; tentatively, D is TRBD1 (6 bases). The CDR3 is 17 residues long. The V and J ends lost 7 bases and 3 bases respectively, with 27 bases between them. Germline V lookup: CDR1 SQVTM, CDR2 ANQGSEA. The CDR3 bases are TGCAGCGACCCTTATCTTCAGGGGCTGGGTGTGGAAGAGACCCAGTACTTC. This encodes CSDPYLQGLGVEETQYF.

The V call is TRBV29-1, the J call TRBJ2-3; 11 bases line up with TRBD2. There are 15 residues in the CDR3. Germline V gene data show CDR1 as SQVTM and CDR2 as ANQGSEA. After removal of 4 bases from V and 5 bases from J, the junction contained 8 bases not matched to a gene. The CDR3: CSVAPLAGVGDTQYF. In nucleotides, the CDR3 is TGCAGCGTTGCACCACTAGCGGGAGTTGGAGATACGCAGTATTTT.

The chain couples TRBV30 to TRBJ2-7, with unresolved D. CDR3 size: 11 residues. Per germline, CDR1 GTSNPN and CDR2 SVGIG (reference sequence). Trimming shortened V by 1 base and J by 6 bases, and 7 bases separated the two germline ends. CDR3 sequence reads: CAWSAVGEQYF. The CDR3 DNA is TGTGCCTGGAGTGCGGTGGGCGAGCAGTACTTC.

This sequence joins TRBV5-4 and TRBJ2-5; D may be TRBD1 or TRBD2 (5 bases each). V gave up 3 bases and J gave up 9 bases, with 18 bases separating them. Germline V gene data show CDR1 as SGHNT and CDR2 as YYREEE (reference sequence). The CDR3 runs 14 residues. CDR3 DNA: TGTGCCAGCAGCTCGGGACCGGACATGGAGGCCCAGTACTTC. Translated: CASSSGPDMEAQYF.

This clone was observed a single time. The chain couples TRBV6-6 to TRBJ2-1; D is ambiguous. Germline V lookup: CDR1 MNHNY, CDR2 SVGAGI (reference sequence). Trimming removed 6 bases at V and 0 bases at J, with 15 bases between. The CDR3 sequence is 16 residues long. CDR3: CASSSQRRSSYNEQFF. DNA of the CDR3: TGTGCCAGCAGCTCCCAAAGACGGAGCTCCTACAATGAGCAGTTCTTC.

The CDR3 DNA reads as TGTGCCTGGAGTACAGCGGGAGGCACAGATACGCAGTATTTT. This encodes CAWSTAGGTDTQYF. J is TRBJ2-3 and V is TRBV30, with 8 bases aligning to TRBD2. Germline CDR1 and CDR2: GTSNPN and SVGIG (reference sequence). Losses at the gene ends were 2 bases for V and 1 base for J; bases not matched to a gene: 2. The CDR3 runs to 14 residues.

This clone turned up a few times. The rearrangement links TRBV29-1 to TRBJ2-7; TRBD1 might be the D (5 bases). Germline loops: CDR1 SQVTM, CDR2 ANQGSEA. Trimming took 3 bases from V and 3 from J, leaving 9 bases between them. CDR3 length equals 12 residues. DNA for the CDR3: TGCAGCGTTGACACCGACAGCTACGAGCAGTACTTC. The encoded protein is CSVDTDSYEQYF.